What follows is one T cell receptor beta chain and its context. This clone's antigen is unknown. The sample holds no much larger clone one base away, and base qualities are not on file. Trimming leaves V shorter by 3 bases and J shorter by 7 bases, with the junction holding 7 bases beyond the gene matches. The germline V gene provides CDR1 MGHDK and CDR2 SYGVNS. The CDR3 measures 15 amino acids from cysteine to phenylalanine. CDR3 DNA is the only sequence kept; it has 45 bases, read in frame from the first base. The entry originates in a study of cytomegalovirus exposure and HLA in healthy donors (dated by TCRdb to the late 2010s). About the full investigation: The 666 repertoires of the first cohort and the 120 or so validation repertoires were produced on the same platform, according to a later analysis. A separate validation cohort of about 110 different subjects was used in addition to the approximately 700-subject first cohort. To predict cytomegalovirus infection status, the study brought together high-throughput TCR immunosequencing, statistical association of individual TCRs with disease status, and machine learning. The study was designed to test whether signatures of past pathogen exposure could be identified by cataloging public T cell receptors.

Separate from the roughly 630-subject first cohort, the validation cohort of roughly 130 subjects was the group to which the donors belonged. The library was prepared using the immunoSEQ multiplex PCR assay. Concerning the study's data processing: A statistical classification framework was developed to diagnose cytomegalovirus status using the catalog of TCR beta chain sequences. TCRdb stores this immuneACCESS table with in-frame sequences only. Part of the clones is absent; in the studies checked, under half of the shortfall reflects unresolved V genes, and no reason is known for the rest. The V and J calls and clone size were taken over from that table, and D and trimming were inferred from the DNA. This sample has about 310,000 clones in its table, and 88% of those were observed once. Of the sample, approximately 0.96% is held by the ten largest clones. General study outcomes and caveats: In both the original and validation cohorts, the classifier was reported to diagnose cytomegalovirus status with high specificity and sensitivity. The authors suggested that the approach could potentially be extended to other disease states and immunological phenotypes. The study listed 164 TCR beta chains as associated with cytomegalovirus. Subsequent analysis determined that TCRs grouped into clusters in the first cohort also showed a tendency toward co-occurrence across the roughly 120 validation repertoires, and 94% of cluster scores exceeded 0. While some public TCRs were present in many individuals, most TCR sequences turned up only very rarely across donors. The validation cohort had no HLA typing available for a later analysis, so co-occurrence within that cohort was assessed over all 130 or so repertoires. A few of the identified cytomegalovirus-associated TCR beta chains were confirmed in vitro to be specific for cytomegalovirus antigens.

The clonotype comes from a man aged 30 to 39 in good health and CMV-seronegative. The sequence joins TRBV25-1 to TRBJ2-7; 12 central bases correspond to TRBD1. Sequenced input: PBMCs. The CDR3 region has the sequence CASSDLGQGAGEQYF. The DNA is as follows: TGTGCCAGCAGTGACCTGGGACAGGGGGCGGGAGAGCAGTACTTC.